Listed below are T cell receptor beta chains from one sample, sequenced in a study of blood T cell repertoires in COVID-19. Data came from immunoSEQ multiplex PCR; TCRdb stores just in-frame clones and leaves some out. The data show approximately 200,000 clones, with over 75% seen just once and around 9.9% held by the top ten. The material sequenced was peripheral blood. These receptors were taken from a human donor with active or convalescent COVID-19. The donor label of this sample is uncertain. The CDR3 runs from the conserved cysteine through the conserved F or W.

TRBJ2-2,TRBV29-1,CSVTGAGELFF
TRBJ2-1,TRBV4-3,CASSQESGTGGNEQFF
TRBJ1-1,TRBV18,CASSPPNRVPRGTEAFF
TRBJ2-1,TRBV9,CASSGGTSLEPSYNEQFF
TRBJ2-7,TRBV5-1,CASSGRDSPAPIYEQYF
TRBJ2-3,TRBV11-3,CASSLIGGPEGEYF
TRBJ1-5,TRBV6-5,CASSYSFRGNQPQHF
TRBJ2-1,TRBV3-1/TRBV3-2,CASSPPGAGGSLNEQFF
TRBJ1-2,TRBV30,CACSESFEGYTF
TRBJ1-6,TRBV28,CASQDGGGVSPLHF
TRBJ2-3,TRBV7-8,CASSPSGAGDTDTQYF
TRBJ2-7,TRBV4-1,CASSQSVTYEQYF
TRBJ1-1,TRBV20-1,CSASATGEAFF
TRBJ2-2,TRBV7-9,CASSLGGTSRTGELFF
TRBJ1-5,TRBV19,CASQLRGSNQPQHF
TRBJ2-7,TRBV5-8,CASSLGASGLYEQYF
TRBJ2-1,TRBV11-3,CASSFNGRAGGVPYNEQFF
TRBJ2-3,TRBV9,CASSVDRGGQWDTQYF
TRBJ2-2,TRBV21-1,CAGFRTSETGELFF
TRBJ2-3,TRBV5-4,CASSSKAGYTDTQYF